This is a list of T cell receptor beta chains from one sample in a study of blood T cell repertoires in COVID-19. Some clones are missing from TCRdb's copy, which holds only in-frame ones; the method was immunoSEQ multiplex PCR. Among about 320,000 clones listed, around 92% were seen once. The specimen sequenced was peripheral blood. The receptor set was obtained from a man aged 18 to 35 who had recovered from COVID-19. The CDR3 runs from the conserved cysteine through the conserved F or W. The D gene is left open where the match is weak. The size field is filled for only some rows; it gives once, few, many or a size class.

j_call,d_call,v_call,clone_size,cdr3_nt,cdr3_aa
TRBJ2-1,-,TRBV9,-,TGTGCCAGCAGCGAGGGGGTGGGTGAGCAGTTCTTC,CASSEGVGEQFF
TRBJ2-1,-,TRBV5-1,-,TGCGCCACTAACTTGGACAGAGCAGGATACAATGAGCAGTTCTTC,CATNLDRAGYNEQFF
TRBJ2-7,-,TRBV3-1/TRBV3-2,-,TGTGCCAGCAGCAGAACTTCCTCTTCCTACGAGCAGTACTTC,CASSRTSSSYEQYF
TRBJ2-5,-,TRBV4-1,-,TGCGCCAGCAGCCAAGACGGCACAGGGCTTAGAGAGACCCAGTACTTC,CASSQDGTGLRETQYF
TRBJ1-2,TRBD1,TRBV9,-,TGTGCCAGCAGCGACTGGACAGGGGGTCTCGGCTACACCTTC,CASSDWTGGLGYTF
TRBJ2-7,-,TRBV2,-,TGTGCCAGCAGTGAAGGAGAGGTAGCTCAGTACTTC,CASSEGEVAQYF
TRBJ2-1,-,TRBV5-1,-,TGCGCCAGCAGCTTGGATAGCCAATACAATGAGCAGTTCTTC,CASSLDSQYNEQFF
TRBJ2-2,-,TRBV24-1,once,TGTGCCACCAGTGGGACAACCAACACCGGGGAGCTGTTTTTT,CATSGTTNTGELFF
TRBJ1-2,TRBD1,TRBV18,-,TGTGCCAGCTCACCCCCGACAGGGCCCTATGGCTACACCTTC,CASSPPTGPYGYTF
TRBJ1-2,-,TRBV3-1/TRBV3-2,-,TGTGCCAGCAGCCCTCAGGGTCTGTATGGCTACACCTTC,CASSPQGLYGYTF
TRBJ2-7,-,TRBV30,-,TGTGCCTGGAGTGTCGGAGGGGACTACGAGCAGTACTTC,CAWSVGGDYEQYF
TRBJ2-1,TRBD1,TRBV10-3,-,TGTGCCACCAAACAGGGGCAGGTCTCCTACAATGAGCAGTTCTTC,CATKQGQVSYNEQFF
TRBJ1-5,-,TRBV13,-,TGTGCCAGCAGGACAGGAAATCAGCCCCAGCATTTT,CASRTGNQPQHF
TRBJ2-7,-,TRBV5-1,-,TGCGCCAGCAGCTTTTTGGCAGGGGTAAACTCCTACGAGCAGTACTTC,CASSFLAGVNSYEQYF
TRBJ2-3,TRBD1,TRBV2,-,TGTGCCAGCAGGCCCGACAGGGGGCCGGCAGATACGCAGTATTTT,CASRPDRGPADTQYF
TRBJ1-3,-,TRBV9,-,TGTGCCAGCAGCGTAGGTAGAAGCTCTGGAAACACCATATATTTT,CASSVGRSSGNTIYF
TRBJ1-1,-,TRBV5-1,-,TGCGCCAGCAGCCTCTCGAGGGACACTGAAGCTTTCTTT,CASSLSRDTEAFF
TRBJ2-7,-,TRBV12-3/TRBV12-4,-,TGTGCCAGCAGTTTCGGTACGGGCTACGAGCAGTACTTC,CASSFGTGYEQYF
TRBJ1-3,TRBD1,TRBV2,few,TGTGCCAGCAGCGACAGGGTGAGCTCTGGAAACACCATATATTTT,CASSDRVSSGNTIYF
TRBJ1-1,-,TRBV20-1,-,TGCAGTGCCGCAGCCGCCGGGGCTTTCTTT,CSAAAAGAFF
TRBJ1-1,-,TRBV11-2,-,TGTGCCAGCAGCTTAGCCCGGGGAGTTACTGAAGCTTTCTTT,CASSLARGVTEAFF
TRBJ2-5,TRBD2,TRBV3-1/TRBV3-2,-,TGTGCCAGCAGCCCCCTCGGGCGGGGGGGAGGAGAGACCCAGTACTTC,CASSPLGRGGGETQYF
TRBJ2-1,TRBD2,TRBV9,-,TGTGCCAGCAGCGTAGGACTAGCGGGGGGGCCTCTTTACAATGAGCAGTTCTTC,CASSVGLAGGPLYNEQFF
TRBJ2-5,TRBD2,TRBV7-7,-,TGTGCCAGCAGCCTCAGGGCGGGAGGCGGAGAGACCCAGTACTTC,CASSLRAGGGETQYF
TRBJ2-1,TRBD2,TRBV10-2,-,TGCGCCAGCAGGGAACTAGCGGGAGGAAATAGTGAGCAGTTCTTC,CASRELAGGNSEQFF
TRBJ2-7,-,TRBV5-6,-,TGTGCCAGCAGCTTATCCGGGACATCCTACGAGCAGTACTTC,CASSLSGTSYEQYF
TRBJ1-2,TRBD1,TRBV19,-,TGTGCCAGTAGTAACCCCGGGACAGGGGTTAACTATTATGATGGCTACACCTTC,CASSNPGTGVNYYDGYTF
TRBJ1-2,-,TRBV6-5,-,TGTGCCAGCAGTTACTCGCAGGGCGATGGCTACACCTTC,CASSYSQGDGYTF
TRBJ1-1,TRBD1,TRBV4-1,-,TGCGCCAGCAGCCAAAGACAGGGGGCTACGGCTGAAGCTTTCTTT,CASSQRQGATAEAFF